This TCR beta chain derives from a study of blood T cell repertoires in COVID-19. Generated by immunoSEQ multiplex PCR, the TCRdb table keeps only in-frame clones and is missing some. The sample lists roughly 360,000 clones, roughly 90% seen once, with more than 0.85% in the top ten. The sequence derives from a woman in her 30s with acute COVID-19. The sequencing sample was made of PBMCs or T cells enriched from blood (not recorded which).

CDR3 sequence reads: CASSLVVQAGYGYTF. DNA of the CDR3: TGTGCCAGCAGCTTAGTGGTCCAGGCCGGCTATGGCTACACCTTC. This chain connects TRBV7-9 to TRBJ1-2; D is undetermined. Germline V gives CDR1 SEHNR, CDR2 FQNEAQ (reference sequence). The CDR3 sequence is 15 residues long. Between the trimmed V and J ends, which lost 1 base and 4 bases, there was a span of 13 bases. Full variable domain (rest looked up from reference TRBV7-9 and TRBJ1-2): DTGVSQNPRHKITKRGQNVTFRCDPISEHNRLYWYRQTLGQGPEFLTYFQNEAQLEKSRLLSDRFSAERPKGSFSTLEIQRTEQGDSAMYLCASSLVVQAGYGYTFGSGTRLTVV.